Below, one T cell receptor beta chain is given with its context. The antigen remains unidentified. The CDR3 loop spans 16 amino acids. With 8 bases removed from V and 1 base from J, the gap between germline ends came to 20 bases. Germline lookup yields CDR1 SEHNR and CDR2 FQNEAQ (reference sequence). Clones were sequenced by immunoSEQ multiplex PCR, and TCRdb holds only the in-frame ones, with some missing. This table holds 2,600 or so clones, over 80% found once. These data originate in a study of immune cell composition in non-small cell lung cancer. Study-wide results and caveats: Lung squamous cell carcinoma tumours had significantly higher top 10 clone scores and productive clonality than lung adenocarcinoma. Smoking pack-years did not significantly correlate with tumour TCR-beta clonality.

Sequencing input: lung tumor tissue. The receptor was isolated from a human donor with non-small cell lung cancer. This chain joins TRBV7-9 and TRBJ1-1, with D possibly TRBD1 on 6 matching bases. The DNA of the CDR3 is TGTGCCAGCCGGACAGTTAATGGTCTTTCGAACACTGAAGCTTTCTTT. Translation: CASRTVNGLSNTEAFF.